The T cell receptor beta chain described here comes from a study of cytomegalovirus exposure and HLA in healthy donors. The CDR3 has 12 amino acids. Trimming pared 7 bases from V and 5 bases from J, leaving 12 bases between. CDR1 is SGHRS and CDR2 is YFSETQ in the germline V gene. Researchers ran the PCR with 60 Vbeta and 13 Jbeta primers. The assay was immunoSEQ multiplex PCR, and TCRdb's table has in-frame clones only and misses some. The table has roughly 120,000 clones, roughly 71% seen once. The chain carries TRBV5-1 and TRBJ1-2; no clear D gene. The sequenced sample was PBMCs. The source is a woman aged 50 to 60 in good health and CMV-seropositive. DNA for the CDR3: TGCGCCAGCGGGCCAGAGAATTATGGCTACACCTTC. Translation gives CASGPENYGYTF.